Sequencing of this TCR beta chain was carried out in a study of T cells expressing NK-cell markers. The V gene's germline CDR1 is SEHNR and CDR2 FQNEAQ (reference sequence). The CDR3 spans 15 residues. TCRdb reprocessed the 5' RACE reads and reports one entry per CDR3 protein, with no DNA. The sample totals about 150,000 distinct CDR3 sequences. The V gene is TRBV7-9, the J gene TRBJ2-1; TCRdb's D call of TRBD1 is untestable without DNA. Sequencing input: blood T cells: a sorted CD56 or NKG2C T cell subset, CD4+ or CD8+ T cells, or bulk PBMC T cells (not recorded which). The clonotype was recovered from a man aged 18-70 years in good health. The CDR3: CASSLVAGHYNEQFF.